These 8 T cell receptor beta chains were sequenced from one sample in a study of blood T cell repertoires in COVID-19 (dated by TCRdb to between 2020 and 2021). Library method: the immunoSEQ multiplex PCR assay. Imported from immuneACCESS, the table was reduced by TCRdb to in-frame sequences with V and J called. These copies leave out some clones; in studies compared against another copy, an unresolved V gene accounts for under half, and the cause of the remainder is not known. The sample profile shows about 100,000 clones; roughly 90% of them were found once. Clones ranked in the top ten supply roughly 6.5% of the sample. What was sequenced was peripheral blood. The origin of the receptors is a man between 60 and 75 years old with acute or convalescent COVID-19.

The V and J genes are TRBV29-1 and TRBJ2-5; TRBD1 is a possible D gene (5 bases). The CDR3 totals 13 residues. V was trimmed by 3 bases and J by 4 bases, leaving 12 bases between them. Germline V lookup: CDR1 SQVTM, CDR2 ANQGSEA. CDR3 DNA: TGCAGCGTTGACGGGCCAAGGGGAGAGACCCAGTACTTC. Protein product: CSVDGPRGETQYF.

This chain links TRBV7-9 with TRBJ1-2, with D hard to call. Trimming shortened V by 5 bases and J by 5 bases, and 9 bases separated the two germline ends. This CDR3 region has 12 residues. Per germline, CDR1 SEHNR and CDR2 FQNEAQ (reference sequence). The CDR3 spells CASSLGRYGYTF. In nucleotides, the CDR3 is TGTGCCAGCAGCCTTGGCAGGTATGGCTACACCTTC. The full variable domain, in which reference TRBV7-9 and TRBJ1-2 provide the parts outside the CDR3, is DTGVSQNPRHKITKRGQNVTFRCDPISEHNRLYWYRQTLGQGPEFLTYFQNEAQLEKSRLLSDRFSAERPKGSFSTLEIQRTEQGDSAMYLCASSLGRYGYTFGSGTRLTVV.

The table lists this clone with a count of one. This chain connects TRBV5-4 to TRBJ1-1, with TRBD1 matching 8 bases. The V gene's germline CDR1 is SGHNT and CDR2 YYREEE (reference sequence). Trimming removed 3 bases from V and 4 bases from J; junction bases left unmatched: 8. This CDR3 is 15 amino acids long. The CDR3 here is CASSSEQGGITEAFF. The CDR3 DNA reads TGTGCCAGCAGCTCGGAACAGGGGGGTATCACTGAAGCTTTCTTT. Full variable domain (remainder filled in from reference TRBV5-4 and TRBJ1-1): ETGVTQSPTHLIKTRGQQVTLRCSSQSGHNTVSWYQQALGQGPQFIFQYYREEENGRGNFPPRFSGLQFPNYSSELNVNALELDDSALYLCASSSEQGGITEAFFGQGTRLTVV.

The chain couples TRBV6-4 to TRBJ2-6; TRBD2 aligns across 9 bases. In germline, CDR1 is MRHNA, CDR2 SNTAGT. V shed 2 bases and J 0 bases; nucleotides not matched to a gene: 20. This CDR3 is built from 23 residues. The CDR3 region is CASSDESLGLAFFCFSGANVLTF. The CDR3 DNA is TGTGCCAGCAGTGACGAATCGTTGGGACTAGCATTTTTCTGTTTCTCTGGGGCCAACGTCCTGACTTTC.

The rearrangement joins TRBV5-1 to TRBJ2-3; possible D gene TRBD2, 5 bases. With 4 bases removed from V and 1 base from J, the gap between germline ends came to 13 bases. This CDR3 has 15 residues. Germline V lookup: CDR1 SGHRS, CDR2 YFSETQ. CDR3 DNA: TGCGCCAGCAGCGGAGTCCCCGGGGGCACAGATACGCAGTATTTT. Its translation is CASSGVPGGTDTQYF.

This chain links TRBV15 with TRBJ2-5; 9 bases agree with TRBD2. This CDR3 contains 15 residues. Germline loops: CDR1 LNHNV, CDR2 YYDKDF (reference sequence). The J segment lost 5 bases and the V segment lost 0 bases, leaving 4 bases of the junction unmatched. In nucleotides, the CDR3 is TGTGCCACCAGCAGAGAGAGTAGCGGGAGTGAGACCCAGTACTTC. Amino acids: CATSRESSGSETQYF.

V is TRBV6-5 and J is TRBJ1-4, with D unclear. V gave up 6 bases and J gave up 7 bases, with 15 bases separating them. The CDR3 is 14 amino acids. Germline lookup yields CDR1 MNHEY and CDR2 SVGAGI. This CDR3 reads CASSRGIQAEKLFF. DNA of the CDR3: TGTGCCAGCAGCCGCGGGATTCAGGCTGAAAAACTGTTTTTT.

This clone was detected once. The gene calls are TRBV4-1 and TRBJ1-4; tentatively, D is TRBD1 (6 bases). Germline-derived CDR1 and CDR2 are MGHRA and YSYEKL. The CDR3 extends over 15 amino acids. Trimming left V 4 bases short and J 4 bases short, with 13 bases between. In nucleotides, the CDR3 is TGCGCCAGCAGCCGGTGGACAGAGAATAATGAAAAACTGTTTTTT. Protein product: CASSRWTENNEKLFF.